The clone carrying this T cell receptor beta chain was observed once. This specimen comes from a study of long-term antiretroviral therapy in people with HIV. This CDR3 has 14 amino acids. Germline V gene sequence: CDR1 SGHRS, CDR2 YFSETQ. The germline V and J ends were trimmed by 0 bases and 4 bases, with 7 bases remaining between them. The run of the v3.0 immunoSEQ assay was at survey level. Measured with immunoSEQ multiplex PCR; TCRdb has only the in-frame clones, and not every one. The sample records 24,000 or so clones, 75% to 90% being singletons. The source material was unsorted PBMCs, sampled roughly 4.5 years after starting antiretroviral therapy. The receptor was derived from a man aged 25-45 years with HIV. This sequence joins TRBV5-1 and TRBJ1-4; D remains ambiguous. The CDR3 bases are TGCGCCAGCAGCTTGGACGGGGATAATGAAAAACTGTTTTTT. It specifies CASSLDGDNEKLFF. Full variable domain (rest looked up from reference TRBV5-1 and TRBJ1-4): KAGVTQTPRYLIKTRGQQVTLSCSPISGHRSVSWYQQTPGQGLQFLFEYFSETQRNKGNFPGRFSGRQFSNSRSEMNVSTLELGDSALYLCASSLDGDNEKLFFGSGTQLSVL.